The clone carrying this TCR beta chain came up many times. The data originate from a study of T cells in Graves' hyperthyroidism and ophthalmopathy. The V gene end was trimmed by 2 bases and the J gene end by 6 bases; junction bases not matched to a gene: 7. The CDR3 is 15 residues long. Looked up from germline, CDR1 is SNHLY and CDR2 is FYNNEI. Authors of the study amplified TCR beta CDR3 regions from RNA transcripts. HTBI primers were employed in a first-round RT-PCR of the TCR CDR3. TCRdb itself ran the multiplex PCR reads through MiXCR, one entry per CDR3 protein. The sample carries 600,000 to 700,000 distinct CDR3 sequences, approximately 15% recorded once.

Sequencing was carried out using blood. The clonotype comes from a woman between 40 and 55 years old with Graves' ophthalmopathy. This chain uses TRBV2 with TRBJ2-7, with 10 bases identical to TRBD2. The CDR3 sequence is CASSELSLAGVEQYF. CDR3 in DNA: TGTGCCAGCAGTGAATTGAGTCTAGCGGGAGTCGAGCAGTACTTC.